This T cell receptor beta chain is from a study of siplizumab effects on memory and regulatory T cells. Findings and limits, study-wide: Naive T cells apparently outstripped memory cells in diversity and seemed major alloresponse contributors.

Method: immunoSEQ multiplex PCR; TCRdb's copy keeps in-frame clones and lacks some. The sample includes about 100,000 clones, about 90% of them seen just once. Comments on this clone: Its antigen remains unknown.

Sequenced: Tregs sorted from blood. This clonotype was sampled from a human donor in good health.

CDR3 nucleotides: TGTGCCATCAGCGGGGCAGGCACAGATACGCAGTATTTT. Translated: CAISGAGTDTQYF. This chain links TRBV10-3 with TRBJ2-3, with D perhaps matching TRBD1 or TRBD2 (5 bases each). The length of the CDR3 is 13 residues. V was trimmed by 6 bases and J by 1 base, leaving 8 bases between them. CDR1 is ENHRY and CDR2 is SYGVKD in the germline V gene.